This T cell receptor beta chain was identified during a study of identical twins. CDR3 length: 14 residues. Deletions cut 4 bases from V and 5 bases from J, with 15 bases between. CDR1 is SGHRS, CDR2 YFSETQ, per germline. TCRdb independently ran MiXCR on the 5' RACE reads; one entry per CDR3 protein. Of 450,000 to 500,000 distinct CDR3 sequences in the sample, roughly an eighth were seen once. These data were likewise used in another study, on yellow fever vaccine responses in identical twins.

The chain combines TRBV5-1 with TRBJ2-5, with D perhaps matching TRBD1 or TRBD2 (5 bases each). The clonotype was recovered from a woman younger than 30 in good health. Sequencing was done on a sample of CD4+ T cells sorted from blood. In nucleotides, the CDR3 is TGCGCCAGCAGCGCAAGGGACCAGTTGGAGACCCAGTACTTC. This encodes CASSARDQLETQYF.